This TCR beta chain was captured by sequencing in a study of OX40 agonist ivuxolimab in advanced cancers. For the wider study: Ivuxolimab was an agonistic, fully human IgG2 monoclonal antibody directed against OX40 (CD134), a costimulatory receptor. Intravenous ivuxolimab was administered to patients every 2 weeks at six dose levels: 0.01, 0.1, 0.3, 1.5, 3 and 10 mg/kg. Among the approximately 54 dose-escalation patients, approximately 20 had hepatocellular carcinoma, 15 or so melanoma, 9 renal cell carcinoma and 9 head and neck cancer. In the dose-escalation cohort, 82.7% of patients were male, and the mean age was 60 years with a range of about 20 to 80. Prior anti-PD-1, anti-PD-L1 or anti-CTLA-4 therapy was permitted, and checkpoint inhibitors had been received by roughly 42% of dose-escalation patients. Partial responses were achieved by three dose-escalation patients, of whom one had hepatocellular carcinoma and two had cutaneous melanoma. The point of sequencing TCRbeta in the periphery was to test whether ivuxolimab changed TCR sequence diversity and drove clonal T-cell expansion. The paper covers the monotherapy dose-escalation part of the phase I ivuxolimab trial, which included N of about 56 patients. Broad study findings and their caveats: The antigen specificity of the peripheral T cells that underwent clonal expansion was not determined. In the 0.1-3.0 mg/kg groups, partial responders were among the patients with the lowest normalized peripheral clonal expansion, particularly in CD8+ T cells. After ivuxolimab, CD8+ T cells had more expanded clones than CD4+ T cells on average. Low levels of normalized T-cell clonal expansion were also seen in some patients who did not respond. At doses of 0.1 to 3.0 mg/kg, clonal expansion of both CD4+ and CD8+ T cells in blood was seen between baseline and week 6.

This clone was recorded only once. The clone's antigen remains unknown. Within one base of it there is no much larger clone, and no base qualities were kept. For sequencing of the TCRbeta CDR3 region, genomic DNA was extracted from the sorted cells. The immunoSEQ Assay was used for sequencing of TCRbeta CDR3 regions. TCRdb re-hosts the immuneACCESS table, in-frame sequences only. Its copies lack some clones; in the studies checked, an unresolved V gene accounts for under half of them, and the cause for the rest is not known. This sample lists about 78,000 clones; around 87% were detected once. Jointly, the top ten make up approximately 0.25% of the sample. The CDR3, cysteine through phenylalanine, is 14 amino acids long. The entry retains the CDR3 DNA only, 42 bases that are in frame from base 1. The germline V gene sets CDR1 to SGHRS and CDR2 to YFSETQ. After removal of 1 base from V and 6 bases from J, the junction retains 2 bases not matched to a gene.

The trial excluded patients who had a history of autoimmune disease or were on systemic immunosuppression. Peripheral blood for TCR sequencing was drawn from every dose cohort at baseline, at cycle 4 day 1 and at cycle 7 day 1. The samples were taken from a phase I, first-in-human, multicenter, open-label dose-escalation trial of ivuxolimab. The trial enrolled adults with locally advanced or metastatic head and neck squamous cell, hepatocellular, melanoma or renal cell carcinoma. Before TCR sequencing, CD4+ and CD8+ T cells were separately sorted from peripheral blood. Recombination linked TRBV5-1 to TRBJ2-1; TRBD2 fits 9 bases in the junction. The sample in question was CD4+ or CD8+ T cells sorted from blood, obtained in a trial of the OX40 agonist ivuxolimab. The sequence came from an adult with an advanced solid tumor such as melanoma, head and neck, liver or kidney cancer. The CDR3 has the sequence CASSLQTSGNEQFF. The DNA sequence is as follows: TGCGCCAGCAGCTTGCAGACTAGCGGCAATGAGCAGTTCTTC.